The 20 T cell receptor beta chains below all came from one sample that was sequenced in a study of blood T cell repertoires in COVID-19. Some clones are missing from TCRdb's copy, which holds only in-frame ones; the method was immunoSEQ multiplex PCR. The sample carries approximately 260,000 clones, 70% to 90% recorded once. The specimen sequenced was peripheral blood. The receptors were gathered from a woman in her 70s with acute or convalescent COVID-19.

The rearrangement joins TRBV6-1 to TRBJ1-3, with unresolved D. The CDR3 loop spans 15 amino acids. CDR1 and CDR2 (germline): MNHNS, SASEGT. Trimming shortened V by 2 bases and J by 2 bases, and 10 bases separated the two germline ends. In nucleotides, the CDR3 is TGTGCCAGCAGTGAAAATTCGCGAACTGGAAACACCATATATTTT. This translates into CASSENSRTGNTIYF.

The V gene is TRBV5-4, the J gene TRBJ2-7; 8 nucleotides agree with TRBD1. This CDR3 spans 13 amino acids. The V gene's germline CDR1 is SGHNT and CDR2 YYREEE (reference sequence). The V gene end was trimmed by 3 bases and the J gene end by 7 bases; junction bases not matched to a gene: 6. CDR3 sequence (DNA): TGTGCCAGCAGCTCCTCGCGACAGGGGGAGCAGTACTTC. This gives the protein CASSSSRQGEQYF.

V usage is TRBV4-2 and J usage is TRBJ1-1, with D hard to call. This CDR3 is built from 15 residues. V lost 1 base and J lost 7, with 16 bases in between. The V gene's germline CDR1 is LGHNA and CDR2 YNFKEQ. CDR3 sequence (DNA): TGTGCCAGCAGCCAAGGGGAGCCCAGGAACGGTGAAGCTTTCTTT. Amino acids: CASSQGEPRNGEAFF.

This sequence joins TRBV27 and TRBJ1-1; 8 bases align to TRBD1. The CDR3 spans 13 residues. Germline V CDR1 and CDR2: MNHEY, SMNVEV (reference sequence). Trimming at V came to 6 bases and at J to 6 bases, leaving 6 bases not matched to a gene. This CDR3 reads CASSRQGSPEAFF. Here the CDR3 DNA reads TGTGCCAGCAGCCGACAGGGGTCCCCTGAAGCTTTCTTT.

This clone was seen only once. The chain has TRBV5-1 and TRBJ2-5; D is ambiguous. V lost 4 bases, J lost 5 bases, and 18 bases lay in between. Germline V CDR1 and CDR2: SGHRS, YFSETQ. The CDR3 is 15 residues long. The CDR3 loop is CASSLSPSGLETQYF. The CDR3 bases are TGCGCCAGCAGCCTGTCCCCTAGTGGGTTGGAGACCCAGTACTTC.

The chain recombines TRBV6-5 with TRBJ2-1; unclear D gene. Trimming removed 2 bases from V and 9 bases from J, with 8 bases in between. Germline-derived CDR1 and CDR2 are MNHEY and SVGAGI. CDR3 length: 12 residues. CDR3 bases: TGTGCCAGCAGTTACCCCCTCGGTGAGCAGTTCTTC. This codes for CASSYPLGEQFF.

V and J are TRBV10-1 and TRBJ2-2; possibly TRBD2 for D (6 bases). This CDR3 region has 15 residues. CDR1 is WNHNN and CDR2 is SYGVQD in the germline V gene (reference sequence). V was cut by 5 bases and J by 5 bases, with 15 bases left in between. CDR3 nucleotide sequence: TGCGCCAGCAGTACGGGACTCGGAGGGACCGGGGAGCTGTTTTTT. Its translation: CASSTGLGGTGELFF.

Ten or more counts support this clone. The J gene is TRBJ1-4, the V gene TRBV9; no firm D call. The germline V gene has CDR1 SGDLS and CDR2 YYNGEE. V was shortened by 1 base and J by 6 bases, with 10 bases between the two germline ends. The CDR3 is made up of 14 amino acids. In nucleotides, the CDR3 is TGTGCCAGCAGCGTAACCCCCGGAGATGAAAAACTGTTTTTT. It specifies CASSVTPGDEKLFF.

In nucleotides, the CDR3 is TGTGCCAGTAGGGTGACAGGTCCCCTCACTGAAGCTTTCTTT. Translated, it gives CASRVTGPLTEAFF. The chain uses TRBV19 and TRBJ1-1; the D gene is possibly TRBD1 (6 bases). Germline V lookup: CDR1 LNHDA, CDR2 SQIVND (reference sequence). With 6 bases removed from V and 4 bases from J, the gap between germline ends came to 15 bases. The CDR3 consists of 14 residues.

DNA of the CDR3: TGTGCCAGCAGACAACAGGTTTCTGGGGCCAACGTCCTGACTTTC. The encoded protein is CASRQQVSGANVLTF. V gene TRBV7-2 combines with J gene TRBJ2-6, with D possibly being TRBD1 (5 bases). The length of the CDR3 is 15 residues. The germline gives CDR1 SGHTA, CDR2 FQGNSA. The V and J ends lost 6 bases and 1 base respectively, with 10 bases between them.

Details on this clone: Sequence at one end of the junction differs from germline and may be a read error. The V and J genes are TRBV10-3 and TRBJ1-5; D is uncertain. CDR1 is ENHRY, CDR2 SYGVKD, per germline. The CDR3 loop spans 15 amino acids. The CDR3 here is CATSLGVDSNQPQHF. Written as DNA, the CDR3 is TGTGCCACCAGTTTGGGAGTGGATAGCAATCAGCCCCAGCATTTT.

The V gene is TRBV5-5, the J gene TRBJ2-5; tentative D call: TRBD1 (5 bases). Trimming removed 2 bases at V and 5 bases at J, with 10 bases between. The length of the CDR3 is 13 residues. Germline CDR1 reads SGHKS; CDR2 reads YYEKEE (reference sequence). Here the CDR3 DNA reads TGTGCCAGCAGCTTACAGTCAGGGGAGACCCAGTACTTC. This translates into CASSLQSGETQYF.

V and J are TRBV18 and TRBJ1-2; 7 nucleotides match TRBD1. V shed 3 bases and J 13 bases; nucleotides not matched to a gene: 8. CDR1 KGHSH and CDR2 LQKENI come from the germline V gene. The CDR3 loop spans 12 amino acids. The CDR3 region has the DNA TGTGCCAGCTCACCTCCGGGGGGGACAGTCACCTTC. Translated: CASSPPGGTVTF.

This clone appeared a few times. V gene TRBV2 combines with J gene TRBJ2-5, with D maybe TRBD1 (5 bases). The CDR3 has 13 amino acids. V was shortened by 2 bases and J by 7 bases, with 11 bases between the two germline ends. Germline assignment: CDR1 SNHLY and CDR2 FYNNEI. The DNA of the CDR3 is TGTGCCAGCAGTGAAAGGGGATTAGGGACCCAGTACTTC. The encoded protein is CASSERGLGTQYF. Variable domain in full (rest from reference TRBV2 and TRBJ2-5): EPEVTQTPSHQVTQMGQEVILRCVPISNHLYFYWYRQILGQKVEFLVSFYNNEISEKSEIFDDQFSVERPDGSNFTLKIRSTKLEDSAMYFCASSERGLGTQYFGPGTRLLVL.

The chain couples TRBV5-1 to TRBJ2-1; 9 nucleotides align to TRBD2. The V gene end was trimmed by 4 bases and the J gene end by 6 bases; junction bases not matched to a gene: 8. This CDR3 spans 15 amino acids. Per germline, CDR1 SGHRS and CDR2 YFSETQ. The CDR3 DNA is TGCGCCAGCAGCGTGACTAGCGGATATAGCAATGAGCAGTTCTTC. It codes for CASSVTSGYSNEQFF.

This sequence joins TRBV3-1 (or the pseudogene TRBV3-2) and TRBJ1-6; D not certain. V was clipped by 6 bases and J by 9 bases, with 21 bases between them. Germline V lookup: CDR1 LGHDT, CDR2 YNNKEL (reference sequence). CDR3 length equals 16 residues. CDR3 nucleotide sequence: TGTGCCAGCAGTACTAATCTCGCGAGAGAGGGTTCACCCCTCCACTTT. Translation gives CASSTNLAREGSPLHF.

The CDR3 sequence: CASSLWPALGGELFF. The CDR3 DNA sequence: TGTGCCAGCAGTTTATGGCCAGCGCTTGGCGGGGAGCTGTTTTTT. The J gene is TRBJ2-2, the V gene TRBV28, with unresolved D. CDR3 length equals 15 residues. The germline gives CDR1 MDHEN, CDR2 SYDVKM. Trimming removed 0 bases from V and 7 bases from J, with 12 bases in between.

The chain links TRBV7-2 to TRBJ2-3, with D possibly being TRBD1 (5 bases). Germline CDR1 SGHTA, CDR2 FQGNSA. This CDR3 contains 16 residues. Trimming removed 4 bases from V and 2 bases from J, with 16 bases in between. The chain's CDR3 is CASSSPTGRFTDTQYF. CDR3 DNA sequence: TGTGCCAGCAGCTCCCCAACAGGCCGATTCACAGATACGCAGTATTTT.

The chain is built from TRBV5-1 and TRBJ1-4, with D perhaps matching TRBD1 (5 bases). This CDR3 region has 15 residues. Germline V gives CDR1 SGHRS, CDR2 YFSETQ. Trimming took 0 bases from V and 7 from J, leaving 13 bases between them. This CDR3 is CASSLVAGRGEKLFF. CDR3 bases: TGCGCCAGCAGCTTGGTCGCAGGGCGGGGTGAAAAACTGTTTTTT.

The chain links TRBV27 to TRBJ1-6, with TRBD1 matching 9 bases. The CDR3 spans 18 residues. The junction had 9 bases not matched to a gene; V was cut back by 6 bases and J by 0 bases. The germline V gene encodes CDR1 MNHEY and CDR2 SMNVEV (reference sequence). The CDR3 protein is CASRGDRESSSYNSPLHF. The CDR3 nucleotides read TGTGCCAGCAGGGGGGACAGGGAGTCCAGCTCCTATAATTCACCCCTCCACTTT.